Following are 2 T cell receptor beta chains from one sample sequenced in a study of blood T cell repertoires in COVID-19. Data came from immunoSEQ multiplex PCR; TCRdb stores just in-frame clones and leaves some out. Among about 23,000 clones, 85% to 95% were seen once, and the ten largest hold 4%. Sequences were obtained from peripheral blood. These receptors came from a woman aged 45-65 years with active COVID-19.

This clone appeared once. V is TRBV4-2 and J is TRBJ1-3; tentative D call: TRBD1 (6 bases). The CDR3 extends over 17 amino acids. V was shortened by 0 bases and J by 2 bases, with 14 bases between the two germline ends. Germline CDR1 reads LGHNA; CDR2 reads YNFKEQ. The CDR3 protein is CASSQENTGGPGNTIYF. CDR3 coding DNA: TGTGCCAGCAGCCAAGAAAACACCGGGGGGCCTGGAAACACCATATATTTT.

This CDR3 is CASSSRETQYF. The CDR3 DNA is TGTGCCAGCAGTTCTCGAGAGACCCAGTACTTC. The chain employs TRBV27 and TRBJ2-5; D gene uncertain. From germline, CDR1 is MNHEY and CDR2 SMNVEV (reference sequence). CDR3 length equals 11 residues. V dropped 4 bases and J dropped 4 bases, with 4 bases sitting between them.